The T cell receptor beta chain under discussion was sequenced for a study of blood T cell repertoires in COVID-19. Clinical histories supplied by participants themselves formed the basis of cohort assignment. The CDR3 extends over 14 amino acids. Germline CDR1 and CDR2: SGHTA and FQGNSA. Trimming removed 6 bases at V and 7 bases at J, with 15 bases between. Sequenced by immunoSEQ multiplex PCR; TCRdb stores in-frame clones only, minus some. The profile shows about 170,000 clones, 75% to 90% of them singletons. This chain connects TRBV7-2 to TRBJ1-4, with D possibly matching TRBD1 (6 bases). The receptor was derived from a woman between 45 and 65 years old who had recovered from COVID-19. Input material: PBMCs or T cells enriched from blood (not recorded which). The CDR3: CASSPGGAGEKLFF. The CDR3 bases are TGTGCCAGCAGTCCGGGGGGCGCGGGTGAAAAACTGTTTTTT.